The 11 T cell receptor beta chains reported below all come from one sample, sequenced in a study of OX40 agonist ivuxolimab in advanced cancers. Sequencing was performed with immunoSEQ multiplex PCR; in TCRdb, only in-frame clones are kept and a portion is missing. Here the sample spans over 60,000 clones, around 91% being singletons. The sequencing used CD4+ or CD8+ T cells sorted from blood, collected in a trial of the OX40 agonist ivuxolimab. The receptors come from an adult with an advanced solid tumor such as melanoma, head and neck, liver or kidney cancer.

This clone was counted a few times. This chain uses TRBV5-4 with TRBJ1-4; 10 bases map to TRBD1. Unmatched junction bases numbered 17, after V lost 4 bases and J lost 8 bases. The germline gives CDR1 SGHNT, CDR2 YYREEE (reference sequence). The CDR3 loop spans 18 amino acids. This chain's CDR3 is CASSSWRDRGTTGEKLFF. The CDR3 DNA is TGTGCCAGCAGCAGTTGGCGGGACAGGGGCACCACGGGGGAAAAACTGTTTTTT.

This rearrangement joins TRBV29-1 to TRBJ2-3; maybe TRBD2 (5 bases). The germline CDR1 and CDR2 sequences are SQVTM and ANQGSEA. Trimming pared 0 bases from V and 4 bases from J, leaving 8 bases between. The CDR3 consists of 13 residues. CDR3 nucleotide sequence: TGCAGCGTTGAAGACTGGGGAGCAGATACGCAGTATTTT. Its translation is CSVEDWGADTQYF.

This clone was detected only once. The chain links TRBV5-1 to TRBJ1-4, with D unclear. The CDR3 runs to 14 residues. Germline V gene lookup returns CDR1 SGHRS and CDR2 YFSETQ. V dropped 0 bases and J dropped 6 bases, with 9 bases sitting between them. The CDR3 spells CASSLGRYDEKLFF. The CDR3 bases are TGCGCCAGCAGCTTGGGCCGTTATGATGAAAAACTGTTTTTT. The full variable domain, its missing parts supplied by reference TRBV5-1 and TRBJ1-4, is KAGVTQTPRYLIKTRGQQVTLSCSPISGHRSVSWYQQTPGQGLQFLFEYFSETQRNKGNFPGRFSGRQFSNSRSEMNVSTLELGDSALYLCASSLGRYDEKLFFGSGTQLSVL.

This chain connects TRBV28 to TRBJ1-1; D remains unclear. Germline V CDR1 and CDR2: MDHEN, SYDVKM. The CDR3 is 10 amino acids. V dropped 10 bases and J dropped 11 bases, with 14 bases sitting between them. The DNA of the CDR3 is TGTGCCACCGATCAAGGAGTCGCTTTCTTT. As protein: CATDQGVAFF.

The chain is built from TRBV5-5 and TRBJ1-4; possible D gene TRBD1, 6 bases. Trimming took 3 bases from V and 5 from J, leaving 14 bases between them. Looked up from germline, CDR1 is SGHKS and CDR2 is YYEKEE (reference sequence). The CDR3 loop spans 15 amino acids. The CDR3 sequence is CASSYSGTQNEKLFF. CDR3 sequence (DNA): TGTGCCAGCAGCTATTCCGGGACACAGAATGAAAAACTGTTTTTT.

The chain uses TRBV11-2 and TRBJ1-2; TRBD1 is a possible D gene (5 bases). The CDR3 length is 14 residues. Trimming pared 2 bases from V and 4 bases from J, leaving 11 bases between. Germline-derived CDR1 and CDR2 are SGHAT and FQNNGV. The CDR3 nucleotides are TGTGCCAGCAGCTTACAGGGAGGCGGCTATGGCTACACCTTC. Its protein is CASSLQGGGYGYTF.

The J gene is TRBJ2-5, the V gene TRBV5-1, with a weak D call TRBD2 (5 bases). This CDR3 region has 16 residues. Trimming shortened V by 4 bases and J by 5 bases, and 21 bases separated the two germline ends. The germline V gene has CDR1 SGHRS and CDR2 YFSETQ. The CDR3 loop reads CASSPRGDNLGETQYF. The CDR3 coding sequence is TGCGCCAGCAGCCCTCGGGGTGACAATTTGGGCGAGACCCAGTACTTC.

V is TRBV7-9 and J is TRBJ1-5; 7 bases match TRBD1. The CDR3 extends over 15 amino acids. Germline CDR1 and CDR2: SEHNR and FQNEAQ (reference sequence). Trimming removed 1 base from V and 10 bases from J; junction bases left unmatched: 10. The CDR3 DNA sequence: TGTGCCAGCAGCTTAGAGAGGGACAGCAGGTATCCCCAGCATTTT. Protein sequence: CASSLERDSRYPQHF.

The genes are TRBV18 and TRBJ2-5, with TRBD1 matching over 7 bases. Germline V gene sequence: CDR1 KGHSH, CDR2 LQKENI. V lost 3 bases to trimming and J lost 3 bases; unmatched junction nucleotides: 7. The CDR3 has 15 amino acids. The CDR3 protein is CASSPLGQWEETQYF. In DNA form, the CDR3 reads TGTGCCAGCTCACCTCTGGGACAGTGGGAAGAGACCCAGTACTTC.

The V and J genes are TRBV2 and TRBJ2-3, with D maybe TRBD2 (6 bases). CDR1 and CDR2 from the germline V gene are SNHLY and FYNNEI. Trimming left V 6 bases short and J 2 bases short, with 18 bases between. This CDR3 spans 16 amino acids. The CDR3 is CASRGLSPRDTDTQYF. CDR3 bases: TGTGCCAGCAGGGGACTGTCGCCGAGGGACACAGATACGCAGTATTTT.

This clone was picked up a small number of times. This rearrangement joins TRBV6-5 to TRBJ1-1, with D uncertain. This CDR3 has 14 residues. The germline V gene encodes CDR1 MNHEY and CDR2 SVGAGI. The V and J ends lost 3 bases and 5 bases respectively, with 13 bases between them. CDR3 region: CASSYFHGGTEAFF. CDR3 DNA: TGTGCCAGCAGTTATTTCCACGGAGGGACTGAAGCTTTCTTT.